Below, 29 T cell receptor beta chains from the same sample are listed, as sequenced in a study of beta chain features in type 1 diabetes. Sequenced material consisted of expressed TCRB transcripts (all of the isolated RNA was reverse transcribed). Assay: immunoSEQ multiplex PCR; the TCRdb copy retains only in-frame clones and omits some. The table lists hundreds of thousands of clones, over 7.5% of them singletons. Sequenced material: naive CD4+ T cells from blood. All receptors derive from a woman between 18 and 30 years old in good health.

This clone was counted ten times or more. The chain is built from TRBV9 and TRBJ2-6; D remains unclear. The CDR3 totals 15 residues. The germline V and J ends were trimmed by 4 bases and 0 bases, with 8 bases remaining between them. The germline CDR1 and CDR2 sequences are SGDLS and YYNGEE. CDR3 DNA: TGTGCCAGCAGCACCATCAGCTCTGGGGCCAACGTCCTGACTTTC. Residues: CASSTISSGANVLTF.

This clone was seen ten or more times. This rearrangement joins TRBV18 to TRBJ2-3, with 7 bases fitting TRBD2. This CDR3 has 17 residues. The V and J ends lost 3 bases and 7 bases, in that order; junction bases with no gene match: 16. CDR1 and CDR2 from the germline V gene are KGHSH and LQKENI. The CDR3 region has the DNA TGTGCCAGCTCACCGCTTCCCCCTCTAGCGGAGGGGAATACGCAGTATTTT. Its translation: CASSPLPPLAEGNTQYF. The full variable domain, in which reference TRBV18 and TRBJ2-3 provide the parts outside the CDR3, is NAGVMQNPRHLVRRRGQEARLRCSPMKGHSHVYWYRQLPEEGLKFMVYLQKENIIDESGMPKERFSAEFPKEGPSILRIQQVVRGDSAAYFCASSPLPPLAEGNTQYFGPGTRLTVL.

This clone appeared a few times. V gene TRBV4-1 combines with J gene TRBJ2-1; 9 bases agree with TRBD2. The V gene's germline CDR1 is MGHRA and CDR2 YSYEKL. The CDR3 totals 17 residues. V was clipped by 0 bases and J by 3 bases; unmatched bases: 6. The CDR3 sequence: CASSQDSTSGVYNEQFF. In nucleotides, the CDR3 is TGCGCCAGCAGCCAAGATTCGACTAGCGGAGTCTACAATGAGCAGTTCTTC.

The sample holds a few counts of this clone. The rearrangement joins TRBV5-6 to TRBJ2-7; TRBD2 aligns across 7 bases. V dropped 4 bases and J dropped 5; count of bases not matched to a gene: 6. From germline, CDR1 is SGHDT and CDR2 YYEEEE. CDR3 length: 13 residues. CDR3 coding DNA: TGTGCCAGCAGCGGACCTCGGGGGGACGAGCAGTACTTC. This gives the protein CASSGPRGDEQYF.

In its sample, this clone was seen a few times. CDR3: CASSTRQGAGYNEQFF. As DNA, the CDR3 is TGTGCCAGTAGTACCAGACAGGGTGCGGGTTACAATGAGCAGTTCTTC. This chain connects TRBV19 to TRBJ2-1, with 7 positions matching TRBD1. Trimming cost V 4 bases and J 4 bases; bases outside gene matches: 10. From germline, CDR1 is LNHDA and CDR2 SQIVND (reference sequence). CDR3 size: 16 residues.

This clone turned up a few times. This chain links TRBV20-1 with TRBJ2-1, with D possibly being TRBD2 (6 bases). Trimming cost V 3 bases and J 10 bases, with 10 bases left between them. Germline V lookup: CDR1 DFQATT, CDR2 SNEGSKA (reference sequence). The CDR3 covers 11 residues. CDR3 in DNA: TGCAGTGCTAGGTATGCGGGGGAGCAGTTCTTC. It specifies CSARYAGEQFF.

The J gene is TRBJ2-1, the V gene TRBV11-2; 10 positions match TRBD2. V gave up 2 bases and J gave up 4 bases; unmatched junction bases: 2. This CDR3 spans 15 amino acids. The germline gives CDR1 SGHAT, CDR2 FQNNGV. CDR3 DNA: TGTGCCAGCAGCTTAACTAGCGGGGCTTACAATGAGCAGTTCTTC. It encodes CASSLTSGAYNEQFF. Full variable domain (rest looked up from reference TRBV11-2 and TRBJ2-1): EAGVAQSPRYKIIEKRQSVAFWCNPISGHATLYWYQQILGQGPKLLIQFQNNGVVDDSQLPKDRFSAERLKGVDSTLKIQPAKLEDSAVYLCASSLTSGAYNEQFFGPGTRLTVL.

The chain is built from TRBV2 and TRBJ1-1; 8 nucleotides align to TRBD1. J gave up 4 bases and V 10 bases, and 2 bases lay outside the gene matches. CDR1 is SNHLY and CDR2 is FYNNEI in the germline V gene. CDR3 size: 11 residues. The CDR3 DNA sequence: TGTGCCAAAGGACAGGGCACTGAAGCTTTCTTT. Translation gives CAKGQGTEAFF.

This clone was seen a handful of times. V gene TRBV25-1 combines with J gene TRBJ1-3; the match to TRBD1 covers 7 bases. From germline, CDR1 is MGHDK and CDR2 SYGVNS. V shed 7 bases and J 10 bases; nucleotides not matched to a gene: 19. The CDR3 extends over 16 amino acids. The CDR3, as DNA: TGTGCCAGCACCAACTCACTAAGCGGCAGGGGGAATACCATATATTTT. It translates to CASTNSLSGRGNTIYF.

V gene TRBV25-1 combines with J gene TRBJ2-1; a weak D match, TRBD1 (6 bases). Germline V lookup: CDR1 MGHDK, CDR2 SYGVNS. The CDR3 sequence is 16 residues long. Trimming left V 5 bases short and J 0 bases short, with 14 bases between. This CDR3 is CASSLGTPSSYNEQFF. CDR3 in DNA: TGTGCCAGCAGTCTCGGGACACCAAGCTCCTACAATGAGCAGTTCTTC. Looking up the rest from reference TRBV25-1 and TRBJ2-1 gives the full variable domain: EADIYQTPRYLVIGTGKKITLECSQTMGHDKMYWYQQDPGMELHLIHYSYGVNSTEKGDLSSESTVSRIRTEHFPLTLESARPSHTSQYLCASSLGTPSSYNEQFFGPGTRLTVL.

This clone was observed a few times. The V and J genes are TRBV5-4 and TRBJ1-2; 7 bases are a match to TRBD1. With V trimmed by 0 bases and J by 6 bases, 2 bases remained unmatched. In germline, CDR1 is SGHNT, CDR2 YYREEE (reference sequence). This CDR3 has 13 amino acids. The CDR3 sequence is CASSLDTGDGYTF. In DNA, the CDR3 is TGTGCCAGCAGCTTGGACACAGGGGATGGCTACACCTTC. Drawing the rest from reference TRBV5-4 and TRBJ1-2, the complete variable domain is ETGVTQSPTHLIKTRGQQVTLRCSSQSGHNTVSWYQQALGQGPQFIFQYYREEENGRGNFPPRFSGLQFPNYSSELNVNALELDDSALYLCASSLDTGDGYTFGSGTRLTVV.

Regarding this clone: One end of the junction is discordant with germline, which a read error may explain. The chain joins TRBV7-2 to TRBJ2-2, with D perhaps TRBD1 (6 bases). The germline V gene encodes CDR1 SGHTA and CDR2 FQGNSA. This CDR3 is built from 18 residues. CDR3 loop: CASRLRTALFANTGELFF. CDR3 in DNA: TGTGCCAGCCGCTTAAGGACAGCCTTGTTCGCGAACACCGGGGAGCTGTTTTTT.

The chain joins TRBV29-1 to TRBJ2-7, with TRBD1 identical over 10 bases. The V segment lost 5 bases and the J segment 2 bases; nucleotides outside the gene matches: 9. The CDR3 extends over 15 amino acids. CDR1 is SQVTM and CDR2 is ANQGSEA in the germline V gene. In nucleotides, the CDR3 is TGCAGCGTTATTAGCCGGGACAGGGGCACCTACGAGCAGTACTTC. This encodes CSVISRDRGTYEQYF.

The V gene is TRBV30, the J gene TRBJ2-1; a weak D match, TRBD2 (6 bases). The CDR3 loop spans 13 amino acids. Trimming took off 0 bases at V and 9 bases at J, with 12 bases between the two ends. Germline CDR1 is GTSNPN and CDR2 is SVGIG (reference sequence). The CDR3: CAWSVLAWGEQFF. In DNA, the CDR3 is TGTGCCTGGAGTGTACTAGCATGGGGTGAGCAGTTCTTC.

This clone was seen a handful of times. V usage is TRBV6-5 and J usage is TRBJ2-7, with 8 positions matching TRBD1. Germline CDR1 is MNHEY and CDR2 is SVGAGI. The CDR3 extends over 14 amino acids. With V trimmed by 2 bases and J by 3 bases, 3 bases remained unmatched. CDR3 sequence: CASSYTGGVYEQYF. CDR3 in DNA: TGTGCCAGCAGTTACACAGGGGGAGTCTACGAGCAGTACTTC.

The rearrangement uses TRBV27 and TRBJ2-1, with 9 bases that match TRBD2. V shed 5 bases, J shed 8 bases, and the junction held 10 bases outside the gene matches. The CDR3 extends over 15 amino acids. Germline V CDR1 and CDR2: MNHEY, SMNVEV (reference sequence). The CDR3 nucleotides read TGTGCCAGCAGTCGACTAGCGGCCTATAGGGATGAGCAGTTCTTC. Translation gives CASSRLAAYRDEQFF.

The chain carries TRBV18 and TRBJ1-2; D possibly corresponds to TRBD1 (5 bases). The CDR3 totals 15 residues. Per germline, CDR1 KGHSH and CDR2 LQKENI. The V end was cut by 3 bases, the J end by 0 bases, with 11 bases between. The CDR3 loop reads CASSPRQTTNYGYTF. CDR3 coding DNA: TGTGCCAGCTCACCCAGACAGACAACTAACTATGGCTACACCTTC.

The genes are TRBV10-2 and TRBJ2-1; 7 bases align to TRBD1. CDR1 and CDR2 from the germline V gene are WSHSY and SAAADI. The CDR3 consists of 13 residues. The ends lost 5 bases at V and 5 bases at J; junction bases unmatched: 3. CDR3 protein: CASSFDRDNEQFF. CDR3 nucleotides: TGCGCCAGCAGTTTTGACAGGGACAATGAGCAGTTCTTC.

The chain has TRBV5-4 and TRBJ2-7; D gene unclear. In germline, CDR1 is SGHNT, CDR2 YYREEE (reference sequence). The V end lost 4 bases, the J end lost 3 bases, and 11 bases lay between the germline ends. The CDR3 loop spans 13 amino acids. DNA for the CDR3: TGTGCCAGCAGCCCCGGTATTTTCTACGAGCAGTACTTC. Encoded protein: CASSPGIFYEQYF. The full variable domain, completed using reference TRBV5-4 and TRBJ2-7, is ETGVTQSPTHLIKTRGQQVTLRCSSQSGHNTVSWYQQALGQGPQFIFQYYREEENGRGNFPPRFSGLQFPNYSSELNVNALELDDSALYLCASSPGIFYEQYFGPGTRLTVT.

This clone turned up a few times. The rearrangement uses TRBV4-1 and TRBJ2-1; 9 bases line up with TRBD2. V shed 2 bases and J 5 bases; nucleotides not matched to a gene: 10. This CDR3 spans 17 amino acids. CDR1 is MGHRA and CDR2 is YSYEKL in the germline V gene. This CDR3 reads CASSQPKAGGPHNEQFF. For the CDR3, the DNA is TGCGCCAGCAGCCAACCCAAAGCGGGAGGCCCCCACAATGAGCAGTTCTTC.

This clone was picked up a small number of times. The CDR3 DNA sequence: TGTGCCAGCAGCGTAGGGCCGGGAAAGGATGAGCAGTTCTTC. It is translated as CASSVGPGKDEQFF. V is TRBV9 and J is TRBJ2-1; D might be TRBD2 (5 bases). The CDR3 is 14 residues long. Germline V gene sequence: CDR1 SGDLS, CDR2 YYNGEE. The germline V and J ends were trimmed by 0 bases and 8 bases, with 12 bases remaining between them.

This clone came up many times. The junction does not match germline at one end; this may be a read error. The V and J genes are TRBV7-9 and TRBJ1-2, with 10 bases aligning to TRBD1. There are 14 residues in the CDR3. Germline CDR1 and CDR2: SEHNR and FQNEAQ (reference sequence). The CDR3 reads CASSSLKEGDRGSF. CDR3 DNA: TGTGCCAGCAGCTCCCTGAAGGAGGGGGACAGGGGTTCCTTC.

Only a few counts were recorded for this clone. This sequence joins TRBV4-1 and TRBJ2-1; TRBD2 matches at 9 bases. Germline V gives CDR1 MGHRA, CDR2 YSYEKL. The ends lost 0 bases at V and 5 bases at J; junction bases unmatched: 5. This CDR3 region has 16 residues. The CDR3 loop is CASSQDSGSTHNEQFF. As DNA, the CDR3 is TGCGCCAGCAGCCAAGATAGCGGGAGTACCCACAATGAGCAGTTCTTC.

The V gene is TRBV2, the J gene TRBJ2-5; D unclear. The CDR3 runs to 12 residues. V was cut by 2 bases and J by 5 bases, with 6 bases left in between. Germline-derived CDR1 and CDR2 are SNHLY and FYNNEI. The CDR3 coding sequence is TGTGCCAGCAGTGAAATTCGGGAGACCCAGTACTTC. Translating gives CASSEIRETQYF. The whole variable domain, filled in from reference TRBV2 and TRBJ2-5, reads EPEVTQTPSHQVTQMGQEVILRCVPISNHLYFYWYRQILGQKVEFLVSFYNNEISEKSEIFDDQFSVERPDGSNFTLKIRSTKLEDSAMYFCASSEIRETQYFGPGTRLLVL.

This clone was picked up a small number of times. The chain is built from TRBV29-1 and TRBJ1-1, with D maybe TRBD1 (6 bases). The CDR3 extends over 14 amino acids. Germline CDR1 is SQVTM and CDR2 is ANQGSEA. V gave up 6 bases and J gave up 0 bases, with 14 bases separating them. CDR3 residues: CSVVGDTLNTEAFF. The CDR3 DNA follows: TGCAGCGTAGTTGGGGACACTCTGAACACTGAAGCTTTCTTT.

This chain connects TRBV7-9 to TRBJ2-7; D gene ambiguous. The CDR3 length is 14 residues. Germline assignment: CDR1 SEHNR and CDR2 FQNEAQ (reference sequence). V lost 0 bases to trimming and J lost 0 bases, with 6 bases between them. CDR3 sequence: CASSLASVSYEQYF. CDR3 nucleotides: TGTGCCAGCAGCTTAGCCTCTGTCTCCTACGAGCAGTACTTC.

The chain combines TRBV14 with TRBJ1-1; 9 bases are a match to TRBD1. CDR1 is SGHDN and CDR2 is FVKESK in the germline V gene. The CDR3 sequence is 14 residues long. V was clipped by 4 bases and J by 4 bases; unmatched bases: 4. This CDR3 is CASSRPDRGTEAFF. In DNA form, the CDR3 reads TGTGCCAGCAGCCGACCGGACAGGGGCACTGAAGCTTTCTTT.

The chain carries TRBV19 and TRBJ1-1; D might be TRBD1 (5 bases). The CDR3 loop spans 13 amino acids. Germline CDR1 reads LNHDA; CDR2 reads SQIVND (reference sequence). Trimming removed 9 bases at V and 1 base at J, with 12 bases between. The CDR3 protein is CASRGTGNTEAFF. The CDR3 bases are TGTGCCAGCCGCGGAACAGGGAACACTGAAGCTTTCTTT.

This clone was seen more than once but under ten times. The CDR3 region is CATSRDPSRGSEQYF. Written as DNA, the CDR3 is TGTGCCACCAGCAGAGATCCGAGCCGGGGGTCCGAGCAGTACTTC. The chain carries TRBV15 and TRBJ2-7, with a weak D call TRBD2 (6 bases). Per germline, CDR1 LNHNV and CDR2 YYDKDF (reference sequence). CDR3 size: 15 residues. The V and J ends lost 0 bases and 6 bases respectively, with 15 bases between them.